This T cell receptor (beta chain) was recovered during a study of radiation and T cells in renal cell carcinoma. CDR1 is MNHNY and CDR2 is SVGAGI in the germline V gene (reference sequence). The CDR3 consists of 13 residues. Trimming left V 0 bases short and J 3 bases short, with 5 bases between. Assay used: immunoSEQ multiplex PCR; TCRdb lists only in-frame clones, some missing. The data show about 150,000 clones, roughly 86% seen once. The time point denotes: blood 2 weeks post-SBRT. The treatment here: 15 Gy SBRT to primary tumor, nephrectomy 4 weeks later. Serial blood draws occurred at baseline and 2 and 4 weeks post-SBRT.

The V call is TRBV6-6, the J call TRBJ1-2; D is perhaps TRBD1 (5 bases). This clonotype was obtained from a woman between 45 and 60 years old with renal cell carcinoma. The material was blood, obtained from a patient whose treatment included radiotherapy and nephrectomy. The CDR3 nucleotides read TGTGCCAGCAGTTACTCGGGACACTATGGCTACACCTTC. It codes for CASSYSGHYGYTF.